One T cell receptor (beta chain) is described in this entry. The assay was immunoSEQ multiplex PCR, and TCRdb's table has in-frame clones only and misses some. The sample lists tens of thousands of clones; 87% were seen once. V dropped 2 bases and J dropped 6 bases, with 20 bases sitting between them. Germline loops: CDR1 MNHNS, CDR2 SASEGT. The CDR3 consists of 17 residues. The source of the sample is a study of OX40 agonist ivuxolimab in advanced cancers. For the study at large: Each patient was given ivuxolimab into a vein every 2 weeks, at 0.01 to 10 mg/kg.

The chain joins TRBV6-1 to TRBJ2-4; no clear D. Source: CD4+ or CD8+ T cells sorted from blood, taken in a trial of the OX40 agonist ivuxolimab. The receptor was derived from an adult with an advanced solid tumor such as melanoma, head and neck, liver or kidney cancer. In nucleotides, the CDR3 is TGTGCCAGCAGTGAAAGACCGTTGGAAAGGTCTCCAAACATTCAGTACTTC. It encodes CASSERPLERSPNIQYF.